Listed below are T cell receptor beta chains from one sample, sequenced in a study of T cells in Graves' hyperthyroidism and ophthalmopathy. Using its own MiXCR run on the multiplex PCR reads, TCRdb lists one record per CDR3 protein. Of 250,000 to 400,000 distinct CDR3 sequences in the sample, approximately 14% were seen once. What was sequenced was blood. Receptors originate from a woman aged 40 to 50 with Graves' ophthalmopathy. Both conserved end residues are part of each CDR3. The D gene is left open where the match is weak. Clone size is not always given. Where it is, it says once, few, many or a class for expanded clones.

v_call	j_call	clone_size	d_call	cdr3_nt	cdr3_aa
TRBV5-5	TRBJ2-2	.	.	TGTGCCAGCAGCTTGGCCGGGCCCACCGGGGAGCTGTTTTTT	CASSLAGPTGELFF
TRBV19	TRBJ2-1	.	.	TGTGCCAGTAGGAGACACACGGGAAATGGTTTGCTAAATGAGCAGTTCTTC	CASRRHTGNGLLNEQFF
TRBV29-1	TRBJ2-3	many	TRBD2	TGCAGCGGAGCGGGACCTAGCACAGATACGCAGTATTTT	CSGAGPSTDTQYF
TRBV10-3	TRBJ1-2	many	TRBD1	TGTGCCATCAGTTATAACGGGACAGGGGTAATGGACTATGGCTACACCTTC	CAISYNGTGVMDYGYTF
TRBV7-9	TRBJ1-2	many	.	TGTGCCAGCAGCTTACCAGGGACCTATGGCTACACCTTC	CASSLPGTYGYTF
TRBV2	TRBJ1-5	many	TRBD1	TGTGCCAGCAGTGCCTTACAGGGGGGTCAGCCCCAGCATTTT	CASSALQGGQPQHF
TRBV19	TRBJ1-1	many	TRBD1	TGTGCCAGTAGTATTCGTCCCGACAGGGGTTTCACTGAAGCTTTCTTT	CASSIRPDRGFTEAFF
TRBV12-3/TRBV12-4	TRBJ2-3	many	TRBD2	TGTGCCAGCAGTTCAGCGGGGGACACAGATACGCAGTATTTT	CASSSAGDTDTQYF
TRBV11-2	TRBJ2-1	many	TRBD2	TGTGCCAGCAGCCCCTCTGCGGGGGGTGTGAATGAGCAGTTCTTC	CASSPSAGGVNEQFF
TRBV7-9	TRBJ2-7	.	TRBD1	TGTGCCAGCAGCTTAGCGCCCGGGGACAGGGGTTCGTACGAGCAGTACTTC	CASSLAPGDRGSYEQYF
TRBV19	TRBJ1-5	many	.	TGTGCCAGTAGTATACCCTCCAGGGCAGATCAGCCCCAGCATTTT	CASSIPSRADQPQHF
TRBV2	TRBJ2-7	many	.	TGTGCCAGCATAATGGCCTACGAGCAGTACTTC	CASIMAYEQYF
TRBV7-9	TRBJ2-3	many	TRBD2	TGTGCCAGCAGCTTAGGCACTAGCGGGATCCTCACAGATACGCAGTATTTT	CASSLGTSGILTDTQYF
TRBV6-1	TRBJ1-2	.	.	TGTGCCAGCAGAGTGGGACCGCCTCTCTATGGCTACACCTTC	CASRVGPPLYGYTF
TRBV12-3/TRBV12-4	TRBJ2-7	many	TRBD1	TGTGCCAGCAGTTTATCGGGACAGGGGCGAGAGCAGTACTTC	CASSLSGQGREQYF
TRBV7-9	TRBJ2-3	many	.	TGTGCCAGCAGCTTAGGCGGGGGCCGCACAGATACGCAGTATTTT	CASSLGGGRTDTQYF
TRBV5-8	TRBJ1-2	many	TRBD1	TGTGCCAGCAGCCTGGACGGGACAGGGCAGTGGGGCTACACCTTC	CASSLDGTGQWGYTF
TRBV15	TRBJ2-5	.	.	TGTGCCACCAGCAGAGACCTAGCGAGAGAGACCCAGTACTTC	CATSRDLARETQYF
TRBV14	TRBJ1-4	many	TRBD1	TGTGCCAGCAGCCAGATAAAGACAGGGGAAAATGAAAAACTGTTTTTT	CASSQIKTGENEKLFF
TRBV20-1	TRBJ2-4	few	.	TGCAGTGCTGTGGTGGCAGCCAAAAACATTCAGTACTTC	CSAVVAAKNIQYF
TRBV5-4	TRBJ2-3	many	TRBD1	TGTGCCAGCAGCCGGGACAGAGTCAGCACAGATACGCAGTATTTT	CASSRDRVSTDTQYF
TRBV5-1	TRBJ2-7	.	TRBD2	TGCGCCAGCAGCTTGGGCGGAAGACTAGCGGAATTCTACGAGCAGTACTTC	CASSLGGRLAEFYEQYF
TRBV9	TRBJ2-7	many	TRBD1	TGTGCCAGCAGCGTAGGGGAGGACAGGGTATATGACGAGCAGTACTTC	CASSVGEDRVYDEQYF
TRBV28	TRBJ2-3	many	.	TGTGCCAGTTTCCCCACGACTAGTGGCACAGATACGCAGTATTTT	CASFPTTSGTDTQYF
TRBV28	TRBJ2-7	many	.	TGTGCCAGCAGTTATTCGGGGACCGACTACGAGCAGTACTTC	CASSYSGTDYEQYF
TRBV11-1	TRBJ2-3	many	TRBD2	TGTGCCAGCAGCTTAGGAGCTAGCGGGAACACAGATACGCAGTATTTT	CASSLGASGNTDTQYF
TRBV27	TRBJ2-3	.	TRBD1	TGTGCCAGCAGTTCACAGGGGGTTGCAGATACGCAGTATTTT	CASSSQGVADTQYF
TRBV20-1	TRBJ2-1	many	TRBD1	TGCAGTGCTGGCGTGGGACAGGGAAAAGGGGTACGCTACAATGAGCAGTTCTTC	CSAGVGQGKGVRYNEQFF
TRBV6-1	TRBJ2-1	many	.	TGTGCCAGCAGTGATGGCCGACAGGGAGGTGAGTTCTTC	CASSDGRQGGEFF
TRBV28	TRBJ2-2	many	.	TGTGCCAGCAGTTTTTTAGCCCTTGAGGGCACCGGGGAGCTGTTTTTT	CASSFLALEGTGELFF
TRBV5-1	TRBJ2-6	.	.	TGCGCCAACTCCCGGGTCTCTGGGGCCAACGTCCTGACTTTC	CANSRVSGANVLTF
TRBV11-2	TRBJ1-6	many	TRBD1	TGTGCCAGCAGCTCCGACAGGGATTCACCCCTCCACTTT	CASSSDRDSPLHF
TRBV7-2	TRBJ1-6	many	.	TGTGCCAGCAGCTTTGGACAGAAGGGTTCACCCCTCCACTTT	CASSFGQKGSPLHF
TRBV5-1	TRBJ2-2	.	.	TGCGCCAGCAGCTCCCCCCAGGGGAAGAGGAACACCGGGGAGCTGTTTTTT	CASSSPQGKRNTGELFF
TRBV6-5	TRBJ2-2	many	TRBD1	TGTGCCAGCAGTTACTCGAGGGGACAGGAGGCGGCCGGGGAGCTGTTTTTT	CASSYSRGQEAAGELFF
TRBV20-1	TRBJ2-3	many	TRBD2	TGCAGTGCTAGCCCCCTCAGCGGGGGAAGCACAGATACGCAGTATTTT	CSASPLSGGSTDTQYF
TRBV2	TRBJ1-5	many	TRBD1	TGTGCCAGCAGTGGGGCCACAGGGGGCAGCAATCAGCCCCAGCATTTT	CASSGATGGSNQPQHF
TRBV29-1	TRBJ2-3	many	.	TGCAGCGTTGAAGCAGGGGCCACAGATACGCAGTATTTT	CSVEAGATDTQYF
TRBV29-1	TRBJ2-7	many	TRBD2	TGCAGCGTTGAGGGTATAGCGGGCTACGAGCAGTACTTC	CSVEGIAGYEQYF
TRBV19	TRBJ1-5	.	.	TGTGCCAGTAGTGCGGCCGTGGGCAATCAGCCCCAGCATTTT	CASSAAVGNQPQHF
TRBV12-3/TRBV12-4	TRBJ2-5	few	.	TGTGCCAGCAGTTTTTCTAGGGGGACGGTATGGGAGACCCAGTACTTC	CASSFSRGTVWETQYF
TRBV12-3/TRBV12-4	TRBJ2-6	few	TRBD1	TGTGCCAGCAGATCGGGACAGGGATTTTCTGGGGCCAACGTCCTGACTTTC	CASRSGQGFSGANVLTF
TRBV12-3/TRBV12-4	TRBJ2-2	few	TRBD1	TGTGCCAGCAGCCGCAGGGGGCTGGGCACCGGGGAGCTGTTTTTT	CASSRRGLGTGELFF
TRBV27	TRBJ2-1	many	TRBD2	TGTGCCAGCAGTAACGCGGGGGGGTGGTACAATGAGCAGTTCTTC	CASSNAGGWYNEQFF
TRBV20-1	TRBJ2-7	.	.	TGCAGTGCCGTGGGCTACGAGCAGTACTTC	CSAVGYEQYF
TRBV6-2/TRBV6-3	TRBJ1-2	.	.	TGTGCCAGCAGTTACTCGGGTACAGGTGGCTCGGGCTACACCTTC	CASSYSGTGGSGYTF
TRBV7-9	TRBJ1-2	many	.	TGTGCCAGCAGCTGGGCAGAAAAAGCCTATGGCTACACCTTC	CASSWAEKAYGYTF
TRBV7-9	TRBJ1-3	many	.	TGTGCCAGCAGCCTTGACTGGGCCGGCCGGGACACCATATATTTT	CASSLDWAGRDTIYF
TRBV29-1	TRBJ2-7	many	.	TGCAGCGTGTCCACAGGACCCAGGGGTTACGAGCAGTACTTC	CSVSTGPRGYEQYF
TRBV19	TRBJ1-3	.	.	TGTGCCAGTAGTCGGGGGACCGAATGGGGAAACACCATATATTTT	CASSRGTEWGNTIYF
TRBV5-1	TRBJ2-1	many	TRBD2	TGCGCCAGCAGCTTGGTGCGCGGGGGGGCCATTACCTACAATGAGCAGTTCTTC	CASSLVRGGAITYNEQFF
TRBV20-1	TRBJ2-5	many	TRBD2	TGCAGTGCTAGAGCGATAGAGGAACTAGCGGGAGGGCCGGAAGAGACCCAGTACTTC	CSARAIEELAGGPEETQYF
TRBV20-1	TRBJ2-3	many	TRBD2	TGCAGTGCCTCCTCACTAGCGGGGGGGCTTGGTACGCAGTATTTT	CSASSLAGGLGTQYF
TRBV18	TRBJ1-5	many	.	TGTGCCAGCTCCGAGGGATTAAATCAGCCCCAGCATTTT	CASSEGLNQPQHF
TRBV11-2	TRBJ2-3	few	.	TGTGCCAGCAGCTCCCGGGCCCTAACGGGCCACACAGATACGCAGTATTTT	CASSSRALTGHTDTQYF
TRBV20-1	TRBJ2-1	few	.	TGCAGTGCTAGACCCGAAAGACAGGGACTATACTACAATGAGCAGTCCTTC	CSARPERQGLYYNEQSF
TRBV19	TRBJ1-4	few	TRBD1	TGTGCCAGTAGCCGACAGGGCTCGTTTGAAAAACTGTTTTTT	CASSRQGSFEKLFF
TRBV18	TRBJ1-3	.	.	TGTGCCAGCTCACCAGACAACGGGAACTCTGGAAACACCATATATTTT	CASSPDNGNSGNTIYF
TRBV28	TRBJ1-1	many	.	TGTGCCAGCAGTTTATTCAGTAAGAACACTGAAGCTTTCTTT	CASSLFSKNTEAFF